This T cell receptor (beta chain) was found in a study of neurological immune-mediated disorders. The CDR3 consists of 14 residues. V lost 4 bases, J lost 7 bases, and 4 bases stayed unmatched. Germline CDR1 reads SGHTA; CDR2 reads FQGNSA. Whole-study results and caveats: Expanded clones shared no identical CDR3 amino acid sequences across subjects, which suggested private TCR-beta repertoires in all groups. Patients with HTLV-1-associated myelopathy showed the most TCR clonal expansion. Those with multiple sclerosis showed the least, falling below healthy controls.

This clonotype was seen ten or more times. Antigen unknown. A 10-nucleotide random UMI tagged transcripts in template-switch 5'RACE cDNA synthesis. TCRdb reprocessed the 5' RACE reads with MiXCR, giving one entry per CDR3 protein. In the table there are more than 45,000 distinct CDR3 sequences, about 4% of which are singletons. Unsorted libraries were generated from 2 million PBMCs held at -80 degrees C. Sequenced sample: PBMCs. The chain recombines TRBV7-2 with TRBJ1-6; 7 bases line up with TRBD1. The source of this sequence is a man in his forties or fifties with multiple sclerosis. This CDR3 reads CASSSRQGNSPLHF. The CDR3 DNA sequence: TGTGCCAGCAGCTCGCGACAGGGCAATTCACCCCTCCACTTT.